This T cell receptor beta chain was recorded in a study of cytomegalovirus exposure and HLA in healthy donors. In the PCR, 60 Vbeta and 13 Jbeta primers were used. Sequencing used immunoSEQ multiplex PCR; TCRdb keeps in-frame clones, though not all of them. Its table records 120,000 to 150,000 clones. This CDR3 spans 17 amino acids. The junction had 7 bases not matched to a gene; V was cut back by 4 bases and J by 2 bases. Germline V CDR1 and CDR2: SGHRS, YFSETQ. This chain uses TRBV5-1 with TRBJ2-3, with 13 bases lining up with TRBD2. The TCR originated in a woman aged 50 to 60 in good health and CMV-seronegative. Sequenced material: PBMCs. The CDR3 region has the DNA TGCGCCAGCAGCCCTTCAGGACTAGCGGGGGTCACAGATACGCAGTATTTT. Translating it yields CASSPSGLAGVTDTQYF.